These T cell receptor beta chains were read from a single sample in a study of OX40 agonist ivuxolimab in advanced cancers. Method: immunoSEQ multiplex PCR; TCRdb's copy keeps in-frame clones and lacks some. The repertoire holds approximately 79,000 clones, with more than 85% as singletons. The sample here was CD4+ or CD8+ T cells sorted from blood, taken in a trial of the OX40 agonist ivuxolimab. The receptors originated from an adult with an advanced solid tumor such as melanoma, head and neck, liver or kidney cancer. The CDR3 runs from the conserved cysteine through the conserved F or W. The D gene is left open where the match is weak. Not every row has a clone size; where given, it reads once, few, many or a size class.

j_call: TRBJ2-3
v_call: TRBV5-1
d_call: TRBD2
clone_size: NA
cdr3_nt: TGCGCCAGCGCCTCTAGCGGGGGGGCCACAGATACGCAGTATTTT
cdr3_aa: CASASSGGATDTQYF

j_call: TRBJ2-3
v_call: TRBV19
d_call: NA
clone_size: NA
cdr3_nt: TGTGCCAGTAGAGAGGCAGGACGCACAGATACGCAGTATTTT
cdr3_aa: CASREAGRTDTQYF

j_call: TRBJ2-6
v_call: TRBV29-1
d_call: NA
clone_size: NA
cdr3_nt: TGCAGCGTTGAAAAGCACTCTGGGGCCAACGTCCTGACTTTC
cdr3_aa: CSVEKHSGANVLTF

j_call: TRBJ1-5
v_call: TRBV18
d_call: NA
clone_size: few
cdr3_nt: TGTGCCAGCTCACCAAGGGAGGGTCAGCCCCAGCATTTT
cdr3_aa: CASSPREGQPQHF

j_call: TRBJ2-1
v_call: TRBV9
d_call: TRBD2
clone_size: NA
cdr3_nt: TGTGCCAGCAGCCCTCGACTAGCGGGGCTGGAGCAGTTCTTC
cdr3_aa: CASSPRLAGLEQFF

j_call: TRBJ1-3
v_call: TRBV6-5
d_call: TRBD1
clone_size: NA
cdr3_nt: TGTGCCAGCAGTCAGACAGGGAATGGAAACACCATATATTTT
cdr3_aa: CASSQTGNGNTIYF

j_call: TRBJ1-1
v_call: TRBV7-9
d_call: TRBD1
clone_size: NA
cdr3_nt: TGTGCCAGCAGTACCCAGGGGGTGGGCACTGAAGCTTTCTTT
cdr3_aa: CASSTQGVGTEAFF

j_call: TRBJ1-1
v_call: TRBV5-1
d_call: NA
clone_size: NA
cdr3_nt: TGCGCCAGCACCTTAATGACGGGGGGGAACACTGAAGCTTTCTTT
cdr3_aa: CASTLMTGGNTEAFF

j_call: TRBJ1-2
v_call: TRBV10-2
d_call: NA
clone_size: NA
cdr3_nt: TGCGCCAGCAGTGAGGTAGCGAGGCTTTATGGCTACACCTTC
cdr3_aa: CASSEVARLYGYTF

j_call: TRBJ2-3
v_call: TRBV19
d_call: NA
clone_size: NA
cdr3_nt: TGTGCCAGTAGTAGGGCGGTTGGGACAGATACGCAGTATTTT
cdr3_aa: CASSRAVGTDTQYF

j_call: TRBJ2-7
v_call: TRBV7-6
d_call: NA
clone_size: NA
cdr3_nt: TGTGCCAGCAGCACGCAGGGGGGCACCTACGAGCAGTACTTC
cdr3_aa: CASSTQGGTYEQYF

j_call: TRBJ1-4
v_call: TRBV19
d_call: NA
clone_size: NA
cdr3_nt: TGTGCCACCGGACAGTACGGGGAAAAACTGTTTTTT
cdr3_aa: CATGQYGEKLFF

j_call: TRBJ1-1
v_call: TRBV5-1
d_call: NA
clone_size: NA
cdr3_nt: TGCGCCAGCGGCCGGTTCGGGGGCACTGAAGCTTTCTTT
cdr3_aa: CASGRFGGTEAFF

j_call: TRBJ2-2
v_call: TRBV7-2
d_call: NA
clone_size: NA
cdr3_nt: TGTGCCAGCAGCTTAGTTTCTGTAAACACCGGGGAGCTGTTTTTT
cdr3_aa: CASSLVSVNTGELFF

j_call: TRBJ2-5
v_call: TRBV5-8
d_call: NA
clone_size: few
cdr3_nt: TGTGCCAGCAGTAGGATCCGGGTGGGGCAAGAGACCCAGTACTTC
cdr3_aa: CASSRIRVGQETQYF

j_call: TRBJ2-7
v_call: TRBV7-3
d_call: NA
clone_size: NA
cdr3_nt: TGTGCCAGCAGCTTAAAGTTTGCGGGTATTAACGAGCAGTACTTC
cdr3_aa: CASSLKFAGINEQYF

j_call: TRBJ2-1
v_call: TRBV5-1
d_call: NA
clone_size: few
cdr3_nt: TGCGCCAGCAGCTCGGACTATAGCTCCTACAATGAGCAGTTCTTC
cdr3_aa: CASSSDYSSYNEQFF

j_call: TRBJ1-5
v_call: TRBV4-1
d_call: NA
clone_size: NA
cdr3_nt: TGCGCCAGCAGCCAAGTACCGGGGAATAGCAATCAGCCCCAGCATTTT
cdr3_aa: CASSQVPGNSNQPQHF